The 23 T cell receptor beta chains below come from one sample, sequenced in a study of blood T cell repertoires in COVID-19. TCRdb keeps only in-frame clones here, not all; method: immunoSEQ multiplex PCR. The profile shows 150,000 to 200,000 clones, roughly 79% of them singletons. Sample: peripheral blood. The source is a woman older than 75 with acute or convalescent COVID-19.

The chain is built from TRBV11-3 and TRBJ2-3; weak D call: TRBD2 (6 bases). The CDR3 extends over 15 amino acids. Germline V gene data show CDR1 as SGHNT and CDR2 as YENEEA. The V end was cut by 3 bases, the J end by 1 base, with 11 bases between. CDR3 residues: CASSFSGEGTDTQYF. The CDR3, as DNA: TGTGCCAGCAGCTTTTCGGGGGAGGGCACAGATACGCAGTATTTT. Drawing the rest from reference TRBV11-3 and TRBJ2-3, the complete variable domain is EAGVVQSPRYKIIEKKQPVAFWCNPISGHNTLYWYLQNLGQGPELLIRYENEEAVDDSQLPKDRFSAERLKGVDSTLKIQPAELGDSAVYLCASSFSGEGTDTQYFGPGTRLTVL.

This rearrangement joins TRBV30 to TRBJ1-5; perhaps TRBD1 as D (6 bases). The germline CDR1 and CDR2 sequences are GTSNPN and SVGIG (reference sequence). CDR3 size: 13 residues. V shed 5 bases and J shed 5 bases, with 13 bases lying between them. The CDR3 DNA follows: TGTGCCTGGGGGGGGCCCTCGGATCAGCCCCAGCATTTT. Protein product: CAWGGPSDQPQHF.

The rearrangement uses TRBV11-2 and TRBJ2-7; D is perhaps TRBD1 (6 bases). Germline V lookup: CDR1 SGHAT, CDR2 FQNNGV. The CDR3 sequence is 14 residues long. V lost 5 bases and J lost 2, with 13 bases in between. CDR3 sequence reads: CASSQIRGTYEQYF. In nucleotides, the CDR3 is TGTGCCAGCAGCCAGATCAGGGGAACCTACGAGCAGTACTTC.

The chain carries TRBV2 and TRBJ1-2, with 7 bases identical to TRBD1. After removal of 5 bases from V and 0 bases from J, the junction contained 6 bases not matched to a gene. The germline CDR1 and CDR2 sequences are SNHLY and FYNNEI. The CDR3 is made up of 15 amino acids. The CDR3 DNA sequence: TGTGCCAGCAGTAACAGACAGGGAACTAACTATGGCTACACCTTC. Its protein is CASSNRQGTNYGYTF.

The chain combines TRBV5-1 with TRBJ2-2; 8 bases map to TRBD2. In germline, CDR1 is SGHRS, CDR2 YFSETQ. J lost 3 bases, V lost 1 base, and 17 bases had no gene match. This CDR3 has 20 amino acids. CDR3 in DNA: TGCGCCAGCAGCTTGAAAGTTATTCCGGCGGGAGGCCCGGACACCGGGGAGCTGTTTTTT. It is translated as CASSLKVIPAGGPDTGELFF.

The chain couples TRBV7-8 to TRBJ1-6; tentatively, D is TRBD1 (5 bases). V lost 5 bases and J lost 13, with 15 bases in between. Germline CDR1 SGHVS, CDR2 FQNEAQ. The CDR3 spans 13 residues. In DNA form, the CDR3 reads TGTGCCAGCAGCGCGGGACCTTTGCGGCCCCTCCACTTT. This encodes CASSAGPLRPLHF.

The CDR3 DNA reads as TGTGCCAGCAGCGTTTATGGGGTTGCCGGGAGCTCTGGAAACACCATATATTTT. As protein: CASSVYGVAGSSGNTIYF. The J gene is TRBJ1-3, the V gene TRBV9, with D uncertain. V shed 2 bases and J shed 0 bases, with 18 bases lying between them. The CDR3 totals 18 residues. Germline values: CDR1 SGDLS, CDR2 YYNGEE.

This chain joins TRBV11-2 and TRBJ2-5, with TRBD2 matching 10 bases. The germline CDR1 and CDR2 sequences are SGHAT and FQNNGV. V shed 0 bases, J shed 5 bases, and the junction held 6 bases outside the gene matches. The CDR3 has 16 residues. The DNA of the CDR3 is TGTGCCAGCAGCTTAGATATAGCGGGAGGCGGGGAGACCCAGTACTTC. This gives the protein CASSLDIAGGGETQYF.

The chain has TRBV7-2 and TRBJ1-4; D ambiguous. Trimming left V 1 base short and J 8 bases short, with 17 bases between. The CDR3 length is 16 residues. Germline V gene lookup returns CDR1 SGHTA and CDR2 FQGNSA. The DNA of the CDR3 is TGTGCCAGCAGCTTAGGGTCGGGGTACCTAGGCGAAAAACTGTTTTTT. It yields the protein CASSLGSGYLGEKLFF.

In its sample, this clone was seen once. The chain couples TRBV4-3 to TRBJ2-1, with 7 bases matching TRBD2. Germline V gene lookup returns CDR1 LGHNA and CDR2 YSLEER. The CDR3 loop spans 19 amino acids. The trim removed 0 bases at V and 4 bases at J, leaving 15 bases unmatched. CDR3 region: CASSQDHFSGGSMYNEQFF. DNA for the CDR3: TGCGCCAGCAGCCAAGACCACTTCTCTGGCGGGAGCATGTACAATGAGCAGTTCTTC.

This clone turned up a few times. The chain has TRBV27 and TRBJ2-3, with 8 bases aligning to TRBD2. Per germline, CDR1 MNHEY and CDR2 SMNVEV (reference sequence). V dropped 1 base and J dropped 0; count of bases not matched to a gene: 6. The CDR3 consists of 17 residues. CDR3 coding DNA: TGTGCCAGCAGTTTATTCGGGAGGGCCGCAAGCACAGATACGCAGTATTTT. Its protein product is CASSLFGRAASTDTQYF.

This clone has a handful of counts. The chain joins TRBV3-1 (or the pseudogene TRBV3-2) to TRBJ2-1; a weak D match, TRBD2 (6 bases). The V end was cut by 3 bases, the J end by 8 bases, with 17 bases between. The V gene's germline CDR1 is LGHDT and CDR2 YNNKEL (reference sequence). This CDR3 has 15 residues. The CDR3 loop reads CASSQRPGSMDEQFF. As DNA, the CDR3 is TGTGCCAGCAGCCAGAGACCCGGGAGTATGGATGAGCAGTTCTTC.

This clone was recorded a few times. The V and J genes are TRBV10-2 and TRBJ1-1, with 7 positions matching TRBD1. The germline gives CDR1 WSHSY, CDR2 SAAADI. The CDR3 runs to 14 residues. With 0 bases clipped from V and 8 bases from J, the junction kept 6 bases outside the gene matches. The chain's CDR3 is CASSESLTGAEAFF. The CDR3 DNA follows: TGCGCCAGCAGTGAGTCGCTAACAGGGGCAGAAGCTTTCTTT.

V and J are TRBV30 and TRBJ1-2; D gene ambiguous. Between the trimmed V and J ends, which lost 2 bases and 0 bases, there was a span of 10 bases. This CDR3 region has 14 residues. Germline CDR1 is GTSNPN and CDR2 is SVGIG (reference sequence). Here the CDR3 DNA reads TGTGCCTGGAGTCTCCGGGTAGCTAACTATGGCTACACCTTC. Its protein product is CAWSLRVANYGYTF.

The J gene is TRBJ2-1, the V gene TRBV9, with 8 nucleotides matching TRBD1. Germline-derived CDR1 and CDR2 are SGDLS and YYNGEE. The CDR3 runs to 16 residues. After removal of 1 base from V and 1 base from J, the junction contained 4 bases not matched to a gene. CDR3 bases: TGTGCCAGCAGCGTACTCGGACAGGGTTCCTACAATGAGCAGTTCTTC. This sequence encodes CASSVLGQGSYNEQFF.

CDR3 residues: CASSPGKESATEAFF. CDR3 in DNA: TGCGCCAGCAGCCCAGGGAAGGAGTCCGCCACTGAAGCTTTCTTT. V gene TRBV4-3 combines with J gene TRBJ1-1; D perhaps matches TRBD1 (5 bases). V was pared by 4 bases and J by 4 bases, with 16 bases between. The V gene's germline CDR1 is LGHNA and CDR2 YSLEER. The CDR3 contains 15 residues.

This chain links TRBV28 with TRBJ1-2; unclear D gene. V dropped 1 base and J dropped 2 bases, with 11 bases sitting between them. This CDR3 has 15 amino acids. Germline V gene data show CDR1 as MDHEN and CDR2 as SYDVKM. This CDR3 reads CASSLLVQLNYGYTF. DNA for the CDR3: TGTGCCAGCAGTTTATTAGTACAGCTAAACTATGGCTACACCTTC.

The chain carries TRBV19 and TRBJ1-2; 10 bases map to TRBD1. The germline V gene encodes CDR1 LNHDA and CDR2 SQIVND (reference sequence). CDR3 length: 14 amino acids. Trimming took 5 bases from V and 1 from J; bases not matched to a gene: 1. CDR3 protein: CASSWTGGNYGYTF. As DNA, the CDR3 is TGTGCCAGTAGTTGGACAGGGGGTAACTATGGCTACACCTTC.

V is TRBV5-1 and J is TRBJ2-3; 9 bases line up with TRBD2. V was clipped by 0 bases and J by 4 bases; unmatched bases: 9. Germline lookup yields CDR1 SGHRS and CDR2 YFSETQ. The CDR3 length is 17 residues. Here the CDR3 DNA reads TGCGCCAGCAGCTTGGAATCGGGTCTAGCGGGGTCAGATACGCAGTATTTT. This gives the protein CASSLESGLAGSDTQYF.

J is TRBJ2-7 and V is TRBV2; D perhaps matches TRBD2 (6 bases). The CDR3 runs to 18 residues. V lost 4 bases and J lost 5, with 27 bases in between. CDR1 and CDR2 (germline): SNHLY, FYNNEI. The CDR3 reads CASSASTGYSGFRNEQYF. CDR3 bases: TGTGCCAGCAGTGCCTCTACTGGGTATAGCGGATTTCGCAACGAGCAGTACTTC.

The chain links TRBV5-1 to TRBJ1-4; no clear D. Germline loops: CDR1 SGHRS, CDR2 YFSETQ. The CDR3 extends over 14 amino acids. The V and J ends lost 4 bases and 2 bases respectively, with 9 bases between them. The CDR3 DNA is TGCGCCAGCAGCCACTATTCGACTAATGAAAAACTGTTTTTT. This encodes CASSHYSTNEKLFF.

The chain employs TRBV13 and TRBJ2-7, with TRBD2 matching 8 bases. V lost 5 bases and J lost 7; bases outside the gene matches: 16. The length of the CDR3 is 16 residues. Germline V gives CDR1 PRHDT, CDR2 FYEKMQ (reference sequence). This chain's CDR3 is CASSQSSGRREEEQYF. In nucleotides, the CDR3 is TGTGCCAGCAGCCAGTCCAGTGGCCGGCGGGAGGAGGAGCAGTACTTC.

This chain joins TRBV4-2 and TRBJ2-6; 8 nucleotides agree with TRBD1. The CDR3 contains 18 residues. Losses at the gene ends were 1 base for V and 0 bases for J; bases not matched to a gene: 5. The germline V gene has CDR1 LGHNA and CDR2 YNFKEQ. The CDR3 bases are TGTGCCAGCAGCCAAGTGACAGGGGCGAACTCTGGGGCCAACGTCCTGACTTTC. This encodes CASSQVTGANSGANVLTF.